The next 7 T cell receptor beta chains were all read from a single sample in a study of blood T cell repertoires in COVID-19. TCRdb's table, derived via immunoSEQ multiplex PCR, lists solely in-frame clones and lacks some. The data contain tens of thousands of clones, roughly 85% of them seen just once; the ten biggest clones take up approximately 1.2%. Sequencing used peripheral blood. The source is a woman aged 80 or over with acute or convalescent COVID-19.

The chain links TRBV30 to TRBJ2-6; D might be TRBD1 (5 bases). This CDR3 contains 16 residues. CDR1 is GTSNPN and CDR2 is SVGIG in the germline V gene (reference sequence). V was cut by 0 bases and J by 3 bases, with 12 bases left in between. CDR3 sequence (DNA): TGTGCCTGGAGTGTATTTGGGGCTGGTGGGGCCAACGTCCTGACTTTC. Residues: CAWSVFGAGGANVLTF.

With respect to this clone: The junction does not match germline at one end; this may be a read error. The chain uses TRBV3-1 (or the pseudogene TRBV3-2) and TRBJ1-5; 9 bases are shared with TRBD1. The CDR3 runs to 15 residues. CDR1 is LGHDT, CDR2 YNNKEL, per germline (reference sequence). The CDR3 nucleotides read TGTGCCAGCAGCCAAAACACAGGGGGCAACCAGCCCCAGCATTTT. This translates into CASSQNTGGNQPQHF.

This chain joins TRBV27 and TRBJ1-1; a possible D gene is TRBD1 (5 bases). Germline CDR1 MNHEY, CDR2 SMNVEV (reference sequence). This CDR3 comprises 13 residues. The ends were cut back, 2 bases at V and 1 base at J, with 5 bases in the middle. Here the CDR3 reads CASSLGQNTEAFF. CDR3 nucleotide sequence: TGTGCCAGCAGTTTAGGACAGAACACTGAAGCTTTCTTT.

The V gene is TRBV27, the J gene TRBJ1-2, with 8 bases matching TRBD1. This CDR3 spans 14 amino acids. Germline CDR1 is MNHEY and CDR2 is SMNVEV (reference sequence). Germline trimming cut 5 bases from V and 8 bases from J; bases unmatched to any gene: 10. CDR3 residues: CASSKRTGMIGYTF. In DNA, the CDR3 is TGTGCCAGCAGTAAGAGGACAGGGATGATCGGCTACACCTTC.

This clone was recorded only once. The chain uses TRBV11-2 and TRBJ2-3; 8 bases agree with TRBD2. CDR1 is SGHAT, CDR2 FQNNGV, per germline. This CDR3 contains 14 residues. V shed 5 bases, J shed 3 bases, and the junction held 4 bases outside the gene matches. The CDR3 bases are TGTGCCAGCAGCCAGACTAGCGCGACAGATACGCAGTATTTT. Translation gives CASSQTSATDTQYF.

The chain has TRBV6-1 and TRBJ1-2; 8 nucleotides align to TRBD1. The CDR3 has 16 amino acids. V gave up 0 bases and J gave up 5 bases; unmatched junction bases: 8. Germline CDR1 is MNHNS and CDR2 is SASEGT. CDR3 in amino acids: CASSEALQGARYGYTF. In DNA form, the CDR3 reads TGTGCCAGCAGTGAAGCGCTTCAGGGGGCAAGGTATGGCTACACCTTC.

The chain uses TRBV27 and TRBJ2-7, with TRBD2 identical over 10 bases. V shed 4 bases, J shed 4 bases, and the junction held 7 bases outside the gene matches. The CDR3 loop spans 15 amino acids. Looked up from germline, CDR1 is MNHEY and CDR2 is SMNVEV (reference sequence). This CDR3 reads CASSSWTSGDYEQYF. In nucleotides, the CDR3 is TGTGCCAGCAGTTCGTGGACTAGCGGCGATTACGAGCAGTACTTC.